This T cell receptor (beta chain) was recorded in a study of CD8 T cells in Susac syndrome. Regarding the study as a whole: The study's TCR sequencing and HLA analysis drew on a certain number of individuals. That number was acknowledged as relatively small.

The table lists this clonotype with a few counts. Its target is not known. Sequencing of TCR beta was carried out in blood CD8+ and CD4+ T cells. About 0.5 to 1 ug RNA was reverse transcribed with random hexamers. Multiplex PCR with immunoSEQ amplified the TCR beta CDR3 across 54 Vbeta and 13 Jbeta. MiXCR, applied by TCRdb to the immunoSEQ multiplex PCR reads, yields one record per CDR3 protein. The data show approximately 100,000 distinct CDR3 sequences, about 90% seen once. The clonotype originates from a human donor in good health. The sequenced sample was CD4+ T cells from PBMCs.

Written as DNA, the CDR3 is TGTGCCAGCAGTGAACTAGAGACAGACTACGAGCAGTACTTC. This encodes CASSELETDYEQYF. This sequence joins TRBV6-1 and TRBJ2-7; D may be TRBD1 (5 bases). Germline CDR1 MNHNS, CDR2 SASEGT. V shed 2 bases and J shed 3 bases, with 11 bases lying between them. The CDR3 length is 14 residues.